These 28 T cell receptor beta chains were sequenced from one sample in a study of T cells after yellow fever vaccination. TCRdb re-derived calls from the 5' RACE reads in MiXCR, one entry per CDR3 protein. The sample yields roughly 140,000 distinct CDR3 sequences, 7% to 9% seen once. Sequencing was performed on CD4+ T cells sorted from PBMCs, taken 5 days after the yellow fever booster vaccination. These receptor sequences come from a man aged 30 to 45 who received the YFV17D yellow fever vaccine.

This clonotype was counted ten times or more. The genes are TRBV9 and TRBJ2-7; TRBD1 aligns across 9 bases. The CDR3 runs to 14 residues. Trimming removed 4 bases from V and 3 bases from J; junction bases left unmatched: 5. The germline CDR1 and CDR2 sequences are SGDLS and YYNGEE. The CDR3 sequence: CASSWGQGNYEQYF. CDR3 in DNA: TGTGCCAGCAGCTGGGGACAGGGTAACTACGAGCAGTACTTC.

At least ten counts were recorded for this clonotype. The chain joins TRBV2 to TRBJ1-1; D may be TRBD1 (6 bases). Between the trimmed V and J ends, which lost 7 bases and 5 bases, there was a span of 17 bases. Germline V lookup: CDR1 SNHLY, CDR2 FYNNEI. The CDR3 sequence is 14 residues long. The CDR3 nucleotides read TGTGCCAGCACATTAGAAGGGGGGTATACTGAAGCTTTCTTT. This codes for CASTLEGGYTEAFF.

In this sample, this clonotype turned up many times. The V gene is TRBV10-3, the J gene TRBJ2-5; tentatively, D is TRBD2 (6 bases). V was cut by 10 bases and J by 4 bases, with 19 bases left in between. The germline CDR1 and CDR2 sequences are ENHRY and SYGVKD. CDR3 length: 14 amino acids. The CDR3 protein is CANSPTGSGETQYF. The CDR3 DNA reads TGTGCCAACTCACCGACCGGGAGTGGAGAGACCCAGTACTTC.

Worth noting for this clonotype: At one boundary the junction diverges from the germline segment, which might be a read error. This chain uses TRBV5-6 with TRBJ2-7; TRBD1 is a possible D gene (5 bases). This CDR3 region has 12 residues. Germline assignment: CDR1 SGHDT and CDR2 YYEEEE. The DNA for the CDR3 is TGTGCCCGCAGCTTTCAGGGTGCGCGTCCGTACTTC. Protein: CARSFQGARPYF.

The V gene is TRBV5-6, the J gene TRBJ2-3; TRBD2 matches 7 bases. Trimming took 6 bases from V and 3 from J; bases not matched to a gene: 7. The CDR3 length is 14 residues. Germline V lookup: CDR1 SGHDT, CDR2 YYEEEE. CDR3 residues: CASNPRGLTDTQYF. CDR3 bases: TGTGCCAGCAACCCGAGGGGACTAACAGATACGCAGTATTTT.

There are many counts of this clonotype. V is TRBV10-3 and J is TRBJ2-1; 7 nucleotides agree with TRBD1. V was clipped by 11 bases and J by 6 bases; unmatched bases: 7. CDR1 is ENHRY, CDR2 SYGVKD, per germline. There are 12 residues in the CDR3. The CDR3 nucleotides read TGTGCCGCCAAGGGACAGCCCAATGAGCAGTTCTTC. Translated: CAAKGQPNEQFF.

This clonotype was detected ten times or more. J is TRBJ1-5 and V is TRBV21-1; the table calls TRBD1, which could not be checked here. TRBV21-1 is recorded as a pseudogene. The CDR3 spans 18 residues. The DNA for the CDR3 is TGTGCCAGCAGCCCGGAAGCCTCCGGGACAGGGGGCAATCAGCCCCAGCATTTT. Translated: CASSPEASGTGGNQPQHF.

This clonotype was counted ten times or more. This CDR3 is CASSLGITKQYF. In nucleotides, the CDR3 is TGTGCCAGCAGCTTAGGAATTACGAAGCAGTACTTC. The chain joins TRBV7-2 to TRBJ2-7, with D unresolved. The CDR3 length is 12 residues. The germline V and J ends were trimmed by 1 base and 8 bases, with 9 bases remaining between them. Germline loops: CDR1 SGHTA, CDR2 FQGNSA.

This clonotype occurred many times. The genes are TRBV7-2 and TRBJ2-7; D call uncertain. Per the germline V gene, CDR1 is SGHTA and CDR2 is FQGNSA. The CDR3 length is 14 residues. The ends were cut back, 0 bases at V and 1 base at J, with 7 bases in the middle. The chain's CDR3 is CASSLARTSYEQYF. CDR3 in DNA: TGTGCCAGCAGCTTAGCGAGGACGTCCTACGAGCAGTACTTC. Full variable domain (rest looked up from reference TRBV7-2 and TRBJ2-7): GAGVSQSPSNKVTEKGKDVELRCDPISGHTALYWYRQSLGQGLEFLIYFQGNSAPDKSGLPSDRFSAERTGGSVSTLTIQRTQQEDSAVYLCASSLARTSYEQYFGPGTRLTVT.

In this sample, this clonotype turned up many times. V usage is TRBV5-8 and J usage is TRBJ1-1; D is ambiguous. Germline values: CDR1 SGHTS, CDR2 YDEGEE. Trimming removed 4 bases at V and 3 bases at J, with 19 bases between. This CDR3 has 16 residues. CDR3 residues: CASSIRLTHPDTEAFF. The CDR3 DNA is TGTGCCAGCAGCATCCGACTTACCCATCCGGACACTGAAGCTTTCTTT.

This clonotype was seen ten or more times. The junction differs from germline at one of its ends, possibly a read error. V gene TRBV7-7 combines with J gene TRBJ2-1; the D gene could be TRBD1 or TRBD2 (5 bases each). The CDR3 runs to 16 residues. The germline V gene has CDR1 SSHAT and CDR2 FNYEAQ (reference sequence). The CDR3 sequence is CASSLGVGPPPNEQFF. The CDR3 coding sequence is TGTGCTAGCAGCTTAGGTGTGGGACCCCCCCCAAATGAGCAGTTCTTC.

The table lists this clonotype with many counts. The chain employs TRBV4-3 and TRBJ2-3; 9 bases align to TRBD2. The V gene end was trimmed by 4 bases and the J gene end by 5 bases; junction bases not matched to a gene: 7. The CDR3 is 15 amino acids. Per the germline V gene, CDR1 is LGHNA and CDR2 is YSLEER. The CDR3 nucleotides read TGCGCCAGCAGCCGAGTTGCGGGAGGGCTAGATACGCAGTATTTT. Its translation: CASSRVAGGLDTQYF.

This clonotype was counted ten times or more. The chain combines TRBV24-1 with TRBJ2-2; D gene ambiguous. Germline CDR1 is KGHDR and CDR2 is SFDVKD. The V gene lost 5 bases and the J gene lost 0 bases, with 6 bases spanning the gap. The CDR3 extends over 14 amino acids. This CDR3 reads CATSAPTNTGELFF. CDR3 sequence (DNA): TGTGCCACCAGTGCCCCCACGAACACCGGGGAGCTGTTTTTT.

This clonotype was detected ten times or more. V and J are TRBV4-3 and TRBJ2-7, with 12 positions matching TRBD2. The germline CDR1 and CDR2 sequences are LGHNA and YSLEER. The CDR3 covers 14 residues. J was trimmed by 11 bases and V by 0 bases; bases with no gene match: 5. In DNA form, the CDR3 reads TGCGCCAGCAGCCAAGATCAGACTAGCGGGAGCAAGTACTTC. Encoded protein: CASSQDQTSGSKYF.

This clonotype came up many times. The chain couples TRBV6-1 to TRBJ2-3, with D possibly being TRBD1 (6 bases). The CDR3 has 14 residues. Germline V gene data show CDR1 as MNHNS and CDR2 as SASEGT. The ends were cut back, 7 bases at V and 2 bases at J, with 13 bases in the middle. The CDR3 nucleotides are TGTGCCAGCAAAGCGGACAGAGACACAGATACGCAGTATTTT. It translates to CASKADRDTDTQYF.

In its sample, this clonotype was seen many times. The genes are TRBV7-2 and TRBJ2-7; TRBD2 matches 9 bases. The CDR3 runs 14 residues. CDR1 and CDR2 from the germline V gene are SGHTA and FQGNSA. The ends lost 1 base at V and 6 bases at J; junction bases unmatched: 4. The CDR3 bases are TGTGCCAGCAGCTTAGTGGTAGCGGGAGTCGAGCAGTACTTC. It codes for CASSLVVAGVEQYF.

This clonotype was observed many times. The rearrangement links TRBV20-1 to TRBJ1-5, with a possible D match to TRBD1 (6 bases). CDR1 and CDR2 from the germline V gene are DFQATT and SNEGSKA (reference sequence). The CDR3 contains 13 residues. Trimming cost V 5 bases and J 3 bases, with 11 bases left between them. Written as DNA, the CDR3 is TGCAGTGCTGGTTACAGGGTCAATCAGCCCCAGCATTTT. Translated, it gives CSAGYRVNQPQHF.

In its sample, this clonotype was seen many times. The chain links TRBV6-2 or TRBV6-3 to TRBJ2-5; D is tentatively TRBD1 or TRBD2 (5 bases each). The CDR3 is 14 residues long. Germline CDR1 and CDR2: MNHEY and SVGEGT. V lost 4 bases and J lost 5, with 14 bases in between. The CDR3 is CASSSYGTRETQYF. The DNA for the CDR3 is TGTGCCAGCAGTTCCTACGGGACGAGGGAGACCCAGTACTTC.

This clonotype came up many times. This chain uses TRBV5-1 with TRBJ2-3; 8 positions agree with TRBD1. Germline CDR1 reads SGHRS; CDR2 reads YFSETQ. Trimming at V came to 2 bases and at J to 0 bases, leaving 11 bases not matched to a gene. This CDR3 has 18 amino acids. The CDR3 DNA reads as TGCGCCAGCAGCTTCGAGCCCACCGGGACAGGAAGCACAGATACGCAGTATTTT. It specifies CASSFEPTGTGSTDTQYF.

This clonotype was seen at least ten times. The chain links TRBV6-2 or TRBV6-3 to TRBJ1-1; TRBD1 aligns across 7 bases. Germline V gene sequence: CDR1 MNHEY, CDR2 SVGEGT. The CDR3 loop spans 14 amino acids. V lost 6 bases, J lost 2 bases, and 6 bases stayed unmatched. In nucleotides, the CDR3 is TGTGCCAGCAGAGATGGACAGGTTAACACTGAAGCTTTCTTT. Protein sequence: CASRDGQVNTEAFF.

In its sample, this clonotype was seen many times. The chain joins TRBV6-1 to TRBJ2-7; TRBD1 agrees at 7 bases. The V gene end was trimmed by 8 bases and the J gene end by 6 bases; junction bases not matched to a gene: 10. CDR3 length: 13 amino acids. Germline V CDR1 and CDR2: MNHNS, SASEGT. CDR3 sequence: CASGQTGSGEQYF. The CDR3 DNA reads as TGTGCCAGCGGCCAGACAGGGTCTGGCGAGCAGTACTTC.

In this sample, this clonotype turned up a few times. The V call is TRBV7-2, the J call TRBJ2-5; D uncertain. The V gene lost 1 base and the J gene lost 4 bases, with 13 bases spanning the gap. Germline V CDR1 and CDR2: SGHTA, FQGNSA. There are 15 residues in the CDR3. The CDR3 spells CASSLVASRPETQYF. The CDR3 region has the DNA TGTGCCAGCAGCTTAGTAGCCAGCCGGCCAGAGACCCAGTACTTC.

This clonotype was seen many times. The chain employs TRBV7-2 and TRBJ2-5; 8 bases align to TRBD1. V was clipped by 4 bases and J by 7 bases; unmatched bases: 5. Germline CDR1 is SGHTA and CDR2 is FQGNSA. This CDR3 is built from 13 residues. CDR3 bases: TGTGCCAGCAGCTCGAAGGACAGGGCGACCCAGTACTTC. Translated, it gives CASSSKDRATQYF.

In this sample, this clonotype turned up many times. The rearrangement uses TRBV5-1 and TRBJ2-3; 9 bases fit TRBD2. The CDR3 runs 14 residues. Germline-derived CDR1 and CDR2 are SGHRS and YFSETQ. V lost 7 bases to trimming and J lost 0 bases; unmatched junction nucleotides: 3. The CDR3 sequence is CASAGGSSTDTQYF. The CDR3 DNA follows: TGCGCCAGCGCGGGAGGGAGTAGCACAGATACGCAGTATTTT.

The table lists this clonotype with many counts. V and J are TRBV5-1 and TRBJ2-7; possibly TRBD2 for D (7 bases). Germline V lookup: CDR1 SGHRS, CDR2 YFSETQ. The ends were cut back, 5 bases at V and 5 bases at J, with 17 bases in the middle. The CDR3 runs 14 residues. The DNA for the CDR3 is TGCGCCAGCAGTTCTCGGGGGGCTAACGACGAGCAGTACTTC. This gives the protein CASSSRGANDEQYF.

This clonotype came up many times. The chain combines TRBV11-2 with TRBJ2-7; 11 positions agree with TRBD1. The ends lost 5 bases at V and 2 bases at J; junction bases unmatched: 8. Germline CDR1 reads SGHAT; CDR2 reads FQNNGV. The CDR3 spans 16 residues. Written as DNA, the CDR3 is TGTGCCAGCAGCCCAGGGACAGGGGGGCCTCCCTACGAGCAGTACTTC. Protein sequence: CASSPGTGGPPYEQYF.

This clonotype has ten or more counts. This chain joins TRBV12-3 or TRBV12-4 and TRBJ2-3; D not certain. The germline V and J ends were trimmed by 3 bases and 2 bases, with 12 bases remaining between them. CDR3 length equals 15 residues. The CDR3 is CASSLQGFNTDTQYF. The CDR3 nucleotides read TGTGCCAGCAGTTTGCAAGGCTTCAACACAGATACGCAGTATTTT.

This clonotype appeared many times. The CDR3 DNA reads TGTGCCAGCAGTCTCGACAGGGCTGGGAACAATGAGCAGTTCTTC. Translation: CASSLDRAGNNEQFF. The chain combines TRBV12-3 or TRBV12-4 with TRBJ2-1; 7 nucleotides line up with TRBD1. Losses at the gene ends were 5 bases for V and 5 bases for J; bases not matched to a gene: 9. This CDR3 is built from 15 residues.